Ten or more counts support the clone carrying this T cell receptor beta chain. The antigen is undetermined. These data originate in a study of T cells in Graves' hyperthyroidism and ophthalmopathy. As for the study in general: Upon initial diagnosis and before any treatment, peripheral blood was collected.

Amplification of TCR beta CDR3 regions used RNA as the template. The study used the HTBI primer set for a first-round RT-PCR of the TCR CDR3. A single record per CDR3 protein comes from TCRdb applying MiXCR to the multiplex PCR reads. Seen here are about 380,000 distinct CDR3 sequences, under 20% observed once, and the top ten hold 35% to 50%. General study results and limits: Model predictions of ophthalmopathy came a median approximately seven months before onset. Ophthalmopathy stood apart from stable hyperthyroidism in a 13 V-J model.

Cells are PBMCs isolated from about 10 ml of fresh blood. The V gene end was trimmed by 6 bases and the J gene end by 8 bases; junction bases not matched to a gene: 3. CDR1 and CDR2 from the germline V gene are SNHLY and FYNNEI. The CDR3 extends over 12 amino acids. The chain has TRBV2 and TRBJ1-2; TRBD1 matches 10 bases. This clonotype originated in a man between 18 and 29 years old with Graves' ophthalmopathy. Sequencing was done on a sample of blood. In DNA form, the CDR3 reads TGTGCCAGCAGCGGGGACAGGGGAGGCTACACCTTC. Residues: CASSGDRGGYTF.